The rows below give T cell receptor beta chains drawn from one sample of a study of T cells in tuberculosis. The repertoire was sequenced with immunoSEQ multiplex PCR; TCRdb's copy has only in-frame clones and lacks some. Of about 34,000 clones in the sample, over 85% were seen once. The source material was PBMCs, sampled at tuberculosis diagnosis. These TCRs come from an adult with tuberculosis. The CDR3 runs from the conserved cysteine through the conserved F or W. Each record gives: D gene, J gene, V gene, clone size, CDR3 protein, CDR3 DNA. A D gene is named only where the DNA matches it firmly. Only some rows state a clone size, as once, few, many or a class for expanded clones.

D gene: TRBD1; J gene: TRBJ1-3; V gene: TRBV9; clone size: -; CDR3 protein: CASSSTRQGAELSGNTIYF; CDR3 DNA: TGTGCCAGCAGCTCTACGAGACAGGGGGCAGAATTGTCTGGAAACACCATATATTTT
D gene: -; J gene: TRBJ1-1; V gene: TRBV29-1; clone size: few; CDR3 protein: CSVTVEANTEAFF; CDR3 DNA: TGCAGCGTTACTGTGGAGGCGAACACTGAAGCTTTCTTT
D gene: -; J gene: TRBJ1-1; V gene: TRBV18; clone size: once; CDR3 protein: CASSPQLGGGNTEAFF; CDR3 DNA: TGTGCCAGCTCACCACAACTAGGGGGGGGGAACACTGAAGCTTTCTTT
D gene: -; J gene: TRBJ2-7; V gene: TRBV6-1; clone size: -; CDR3 protein: CASSPTEGLSYEQYF; CDR3 DNA: TGTGCCAGCAGTCCGACTGAGGGTTTGTCCTACGAGCAGTACTTC
D gene: -; J gene: TRBJ1-2; V gene: TRBV19; clone size: -; CDR3 protein: CASKIGGGRGYGYTF; CDR3 DNA: TGTGCCAGTAAGATTGGAGGAGGGAGGGGCTATGGCTACACCTTC
D gene: -; J gene: TRBJ2-7; V gene: TRBV2; clone size: few; CDR3 protein: CASRNNLGVSYEQYF; CDR3 DNA: TGTGCCAGCAGGAACAACTTAGGGGTCTCCTACGAGCAGTACTTC
D gene: TRBD2; J gene: TRBJ2-3; V gene: TRBV6-4; clone size: -; CDR3 protein: CASSDVGGGSTDTQYF; CDR3 DNA: TGTGCCAGCAGTGACGTCGGCGGGGGAAGCACAGATACGCAGTATTTT
D gene: -; J gene: TRBJ1-1; V gene: TRBV27; clone size: -; CDR3 protein: CASSPTVNTEAFF; CDR3 DNA: TGTGCCAGCAGCCCTACAGTAAACACTGAAGCTTTCTTT
D gene: -; J gene: TRBJ2-4; V gene: TRBV2; clone size: -; CDR3 protein: CASSEAPIIAKNIQYF; CDR3 DNA: TGTGCCAGCAGTGAAGCCCCTATTATAGCCAAAAACATTCAGTACTTC
D gene: TRBD1; J gene: TRBJ2-3; V gene: TRBV5-1; clone size: -; CDR3 protein: CASSLAGQGADTQYF; CDR3 DNA: TGCGCCAGCAGCTTGGCGGGACAGGGGGCAGATACGCAGTATTTT
D gene: TRBD1; J gene: TRBJ2-1; V gene: TRBV10-2; clone size: -; CDR3 protein: CASSRGQYNEQFF; CDR3 DNA: TGCGCCAGCAGCAGGGGGCAATACAATGAGCAGTTCTTC
D gene: TRBD2; J gene: TRBJ2-1; V gene: TRBV6-6; clone size: -; CDR3 protein: CASSPYGTSVNEQFF; CDR3 DNA: TGTGCCAGCAGCCCGTACGGGACTAGCGTCAATGAGCAGTTCTTC
D gene: -; J gene: TRBJ1-2; V gene: TRBV30; clone size: -; CDR3 protein: CAWIRIRSLTGYYGYTF; CDR3 DNA: TGTGCCTGGATACGAATCAGGTCTCTCACAGGGTACTATGGCTACACCTTC
D gene: TRBD2; J gene: TRBJ2-3; V gene: TRBV10-2; clone size: -; CDR3 protein: CASSTQRDGTQYF; CDR3 DNA: TGCGCCAGCAGTACCCAGCGGGATGGGACGCAGTATTTT
D gene: TRBD2; J gene: TRBJ2-7; V gene: TRBV27; clone size: -; CDR3 protein: CASSLSTGGLEQYF; CDR3 DNA: TGTGCCAGCAGTCTCTCAACGGGGGGGCTCGAGCAGTACTTC
D gene: -; J gene: TRBJ1-1; V gene: TRBV5-8; clone size: -; CDR3 protein: CASSSDPDRLGTQNTEAFF; CDR3 DNA: TGTGCCAGCAGCTCCGACCCAGACAGGCTAGGCACGCAAAACACTGAAGCTTTCTTT
D gene: TRBD2; J gene: TRBJ2-1; V gene: TRBV5-1; clone size: once; CDR3 protein: CASSFSGGLYNEQFF; CDR3 DNA: TGCGCCAGCAGCTTTAGCGGGGGGCTCTACAATGAGCAGTTCTTC
D gene: TRBD2; J gene: TRBJ2-7; V gene: TRBV6-5; clone size: -; CDR3 protein: CASSSGPSGAYEQYF; CDR3 DNA: TGTGCCAGCAGTTCCGGCCCTAGCGGAGCCTACGAGCAGTACTTC
D gene: -; J gene: TRBJ2-3; V gene: TRBV10-2; clone size: -; CDR3 protein: CASSENGGPQYF; CDR3 DNA: TGCGCCAGCAGTGAGAACGGGGGGCCGCAGTATTTT
D gene: TRBD1; J gene: TRBJ2-7; V gene: TRBV6-6; clone size: -; CDR3 protein: CASSFGRDRPYEQYF; CDR3 DNA: TGTGCCAGCAGTTTCGGCCGGGACAGGCCCTACGAGCAGTACTTC
D gene: -; J gene: TRBJ1-5; V gene: TRBV21-1; clone size: -; CDR3 protein: CASSGTGAPQPQHF; CDR3 DNA: TGTGCCAGCAGCGGGACAGGGGCCCCTCAGCCCCAGCATTTT
D gene: TRBD2; J gene: TRBJ2-5; V gene: TRBV27; clone size: once; CDR3 protein: CASSGQGSGGSTTQYF; CDR3 DNA: TGTGCCAGCAGTGGGCAAGGTAGCGGGGGGTCAACGACCCAGTACTTC
D gene: TRBD1; J gene: TRBJ2-7; V gene: TRBV19; clone size: -; CDR3 protein: CASSSPGQGSYEQYF; CDR3 DNA: TGTGCCAGTAGTAGTCCGGGACAGGGGTCCTACGAGCAGTACTTC
D gene: -; J gene: TRBJ1-5; V gene: TRBV7-6; clone size: -; CDR3 protein: CASSPGSGTGINQPQHF; CDR3 DNA: TGTGCCAGCAGCCCCGGCAGCGGGACGGGGATCAATCAGCCCCAGCATTTT
D gene: TRBD1; J gene: TRBJ1-4; V gene: TRBV29-1; clone size: -; CDR3 protein: CSVGTGSNEKLFF; CDR3 DNA: TGCAGCGTCGGGACAGGCTCTAATGAAAAACTGTTTTTT
D gene: TRBD1; J gene: TRBJ2-2; V gene: TRBV27; clone size: -; CDR3 protein: CASRRGQGNTGELFF; CDR3 DNA: TGTGCCAGCAGGAGAGGACAGGGGAACACCGGGGAGCTGTTTTTT
D gene: TRBD2; J gene: TRBJ2-1; V gene: TRBV30; clone size: -; CDR3 protein: CAWSVAGGGGEQFF; CDR3 DNA: TGTGCCTGGAGTGTAGCGGGAGGAGGTGGGGAGCAGTTCTTC
D gene: TRBD2; J gene: TRBJ2-7; V gene: TRBV28; clone size: -; CDR3 protein: CASSLLAGLSRYEQYF; CDR3 DNA: TGTGCCAGCAGTCTACTAGCGGGACTTAGTAGGTACGAGCAGTACTTC
D gene: -; J gene: TRBJ2-1; V gene: TRBV11-3; clone size: -; CDR3 protein: CASSPGGVHDNEQFF; CDR3 DNA: TGTGCCAGCAGTCCGGGGGGCGTCCATGACAATGAGCAGTTCTTC
D gene: TRBD2; J gene: TRBJ2-7; V gene: TRBV11-2; clone size: -; CDR3 protein: CASSLEVAGDSYEQYF; CDR3 DNA: TGTGCCAGCAGCTTAGAGGTCGCGGGAGACTCCTACGAGCAGTACTTC
D gene: -; J gene: TRBJ2-5; V gene: TRBV25-1; clone size: -; CDR3 protein: CASTLPGAQETQYF; CDR3 DNA: TGTGCCAGCACCCTTCCAGGGGCCCAAGAGACCCAGTACTTC
D gene: TRBD1; J gene: TRBJ1-3; V gene: TRBV6-5; clone size: few; CDR3 protein: CASSYVGGRGNTIYF; CDR3 DNA: TGTGCCAGCAGTTATGTAGGGGGCCGGGGAAACACCATATATTTT
D gene: TRBD2; J gene: TRBJ2-1; V gene: TRBV4-1; clone size: -; CDR3 protein: CASSQDLAGGYNEQFF; CDR3 DNA: TGCGCCAGCAGCCAAGATCTAGCGGGGGGTTACAATGAGCAGTTCTTC
D gene: TRBD1; J gene: TRBJ2-3; V gene: TRBV23-1; clone size: -; CDR3 protein: CASSDRGTDTQYF; CDR3 DNA: TGCGCCAGCAGCGACAGGGGTACAGATACGCAGTATTTT
D gene: TRBD2; J gene: TRBJ2-1; V gene: TRBV4-1; clone size: -; CDR3 protein: CASSQVDMGLAGPNEQFF; CDR3 DNA: TGCGCCAGCAGCCAAGTCGACATGGGGCTAGCGGGACCCAATGAGCAGTTCTTC
D gene: TRBD2; J gene: TRBJ2-5; V gene: TRBV7-2; clone size: once; CDR3 protein: CASSLGGTQETQYF; CDR3 DNA: TGTGCCAGCAGCTTGGGAGGGACCCAAGAGACCCAGTACTTC
D gene: -; J gene: TRBJ2-6; V gene: TRBV19; clone size: -; CDR3 protein: CASSPQVGANVLTF; CDR3 DNA: TGTGCCAGTAGTCCTCAGGTAGGGGCCAACGTCCTGACTTTC
D gene: -; J gene: TRBJ1-1; V gene: TRBV5-6; clone size: -; CDR3 protein: CASSLPGHLNTEAFF; CDR3 DNA: TGTGCCAGCAGCTTGCCAGGACATCTGAACACTGAAGCTTTCTTT
D gene: TRBD2; J gene: TRBJ2-1; V gene: TRBV12-5; clone size: -; CDR3 protein: CASGLVLGAGGYNEQFF; CDR3 DNA: TGTGCTAGTGGTTTGGTACTAGGAGCGGGAGGTTACAATGAGCAGTTCTTC
D gene: TRBD2; J gene: TRBJ2-7; V gene: TRBV28; clone size: -; CDR3 protein: CASSSILAKSYEQYF; CDR3 DNA: TGTGCCAGCAGTTCGATACTAGCGAAATCGTACGAGCAGTACTTC
D gene: -; J gene: TRBJ1-1; V gene: TRBV19; clone size: -; CDR3 protein: CASSSPERGTEAFF; CDR3 DNA: TGTGCCAGTAGTAGCCCGGAAAGGGGAACTGAAGCTTTCTTT
D gene: -; J gene: TRBJ2-2; V gene: TRBV9; clone size: once; CDR3 protein: CASSAPTPGELFF; CDR3 DNA: TGTGCCAGCAGCGCCCCTACCCCCGGGGAGCTGTTTTTT
D gene: TRBD2; J gene: TRBJ2-3; V gene: TRBV7-3; clone size: -; CDR3 protein: CASSLMGGGDTTDTQYF; CDR3 DNA: TGTGCCAGCAGCTTAATGGGCGGGGGAGACACCACAGATACGCAGTATTTT
D gene: TRBD2; J gene: TRBJ2-2; V gene: TRBV29-1; clone size: -; CDR3 protein: CSVEREGNTGELFF; CDR3 DNA: TGCAGCGTTGAGAGGGAGGGGAACACCGGGGAGCTGTTTTTT
D gene: TRBD1; J gene: TRBJ1-2; V gene: TRBV5-1; clone size: -; CDR3 protein: CASSSGQGSDGYTF; CDR3 DNA: TGCGCCAGCAGCTCGGGACAGGGGTCGGACGGCTACACCTTC
D gene: -; J gene: TRBJ2-7; V gene: TRBV27; clone size: once; CDR3 protein: CASSLGEDYEQYF; CDR3 DNA: TGTGCCAGCAGTTTGGGGGAGGACTACGAGCAGTACTTC
D gene: -; J gene: TRBJ1-6; V gene: TRBV9; clone size: -; CDR3 protein: CASSAEGGAGSPLHF; CDR3 DNA: TGTGCCAGCAGCGCTGAAGGGGGGGCAGGTTCACCCCTCCACTTT
D gene: TRBD1; J gene: TRBJ1-1; V gene: TRBV5-4; clone size: -; CDR3 protein: CASSLDRNPEAFF; CDR3 DNA: TGTGCCAGCAGCCTGGACAGGAACCCTGAAGCTTTCTTT
D gene: TRBD1; J gene: TRBJ1-5; V gene: TRBV6-1; clone size: once; CDR3 protein: CASSEQGADQPQHF; CDR3 DNA: TGTGCCAGCAGTGAACAGGGGGCGGATCAGCCCCAGCATTTT
D gene: TRBD1; J gene: TRBJ2-5; V gene: TRBV2; clone size: -; CDR3 protein: CASRVRQGAEETQYF; CDR3 DNA: TGTGCCAGCAGGGTGAGACAGGGGGCCGAAGAGACCCAGTACTTC
D gene: TRBD2; J gene: TRBJ2-7; V gene: TRBV6-5; clone size: -; CDR3 protein: CASSYSRLAGSYEQYF; CDR3 DNA: TGTGCCAGCAGTTACTCCCGACTAGCGGGCTCCTACGAGCAGTACTTC